The rows below give T cell receptor beta chains drawn from one sample of a study. TCRdb analysed the RT-PCR reads with MiXCR anew, one entry per CDR3 protein. Here the sample spans hundreds of thousands of distinct CDR3 sequences, 14% being singletons. The sample comprised memory CD4+ T cells from blood. The receptors here all came from a female donor in good health, serving as a healthy control. Both conserved end residues are part of each CDR3. The D gene is left open where the match is weak. Not all rows give a size; the values are once, few, many and, for expanded clones, a class.

length	size	V	D	J	CDR3	DNA
12	many	TRBV12-3/TRBV12-4	NA	TRBJ1-4	CASSLGGEKLFF	TGTGCCAGCAGCTTGGGGGGGGAAAAACTGTTTTTT
15	few	TRBV24-1	NA	TRBJ2-3	CATSDLRQDTDTQYF	TGTGCCACCAGTGATTTGAGGCAAGACACAGATACGCAGTATTTT
15	few	TRBV24-1	TRBD1	TRBJ1-2	CATSDLGQGAGGYTF	TGTGCCACCAGTGACCTGGGACAGGGGGCAGGAGGCTACACCTTC
16	NA	TRBV5-1	TRBD2	TRBJ2-3	CASSLALAGDADTQYF	TGCGCCAGCAGCTTGGCCCTAGCGGGAGACGCAGATACGCAGTATTTT
13	many	TRBV6-5	NA	TRBJ1-2	CASSYSGISSYTF	TGTGCCAGCAGTTATTCGGGGATCTCGAGCTACACCTTC
16	few	TRBV9	NA	TRBJ2-1	CASSVAPAWFNNEQFF	TGTGCCAGCAGCGTGGCCCCTGCCTGGTTTAACAATGAGCAGTTCTTC
14	many	TRBV29-1	NA	TRBJ2-3	CSVDDGQGSDTQYF	TGCAGCGTTGATGACGGGCAGGGATCAGATACGCAGTATTTT
16	few	TRBV5-1	TRBD1	TRBJ2-3	CASSLAGGAVTDTQYF	TGCGCCAGCAGCTTGGCAGGGGGTGCAGTGACAGATACGCAGTATTTT
15	NA	TRBV5-1	NA	TRBJ1-4	CASSWTRGSNEKLFF	TGCGCCAGCAGCTGGACCAGGGGTTCTAATGAAAAACTGTTTTTT
14	NA	TRBV20-1	TRBD2	TRBJ2-2	CSAQGLARAGELFF	TGCAGTGCCCAAGGACTAGCTAGGGCCGGGGAGCTGTTTTTT
16	few	TRBV18	TRBD2	TRBJ2-7	CASSPDRIAGSYEQYF	TGTGCCAGCTCACCTGATAGGATAGCGGGCTCCTACGAGCAGTACTTC
13	few	TRBV5-1	NA	TRBJ2-7	CASSLELSNEQYF	TGCGCCAGCAGCTTGGAACTGTCCAACGAGCAGTACTTC
13	NA	TRBV9	TRBD2	TRBJ2-1	CASSGAGGGEQFF	TGTGCCAGCAGCGGCGCCGGGGGGGGTGAGCAGTTCTTC
13	few	TRBV5-1	NA	TRBJ2-5	CASSGTETPGQYF	TGCGCCAGCAGCGGGACGGAGACCCCAGGCCAGTACTTC
15	NA	TRBV5-5	NA	TRBJ2-4	CASSLAAPRKNIQYF	TGTGCCAGCAGCTTGGCCGCCCCGAGAAAAAACATTCAGTACTTC
14	NA	TRBV12-3/TRBV12-4	NA	TRBJ1-2	CASSPLRDSRTYTF	TGTGCCAGCAGTCCCCTCCGAGATTCCCGCACCTACACCTTC
14	many	TRBV5-1	TRBD1	TRBJ1-1	CASSRQGMNTEAFF	TGCGCCAGCAGCAGACAGGGGATGAACACTGAAGCTTTCTTT
14	NA	TRBV20-1	TRBD2	TRBJ2-1	CSAPTSGYYNEQFF	TGCAGTGCTCCTACTAGCGGATACTACAATGAGCAGTTCTTC
14	few	TRBV7-2	NA	TRBJ1-1	CASSQLGGRTEAFF	TGTGCCAGCAGCCAGCTTGGGGGACGGACTGAAGCTTTCTTT
16	NA	TRBV6-6	NA	TRBJ1-1	CASSYPVDRRYTEAFF	TGTGCCAGCAGTTACCCCGTAGACAGACGTTACACTGAAGCTTTCTTT
13	NA	TRBV11-2	NA	TRBJ2-7	CASRCTGCHEQYF	TGTGCCAGCAGATGCACGGGCTGCCACGAGCAGTACTTC
13	few	TRBV28	NA	TRBJ2-1	CASSPGTPNEQFF	TGTGCCAGCAGCCCCGGGACACCCAATGAGCAGTTCTTC
13	NA	TRBV29-1	TRBD2	TRBJ2-1	CSARAGGKSEQFF	TGCAGCGCCAGAGCGGGGGGTAAAAGTGAGCAGTTCTTC
14	many	TRBV4-3	NA	TRBJ1-4	CASSQRGGREKLFF	TGCGCCAGCAGCCAGCGAGGGGGTCGGGAAAAACTGTTTTTT
12	NA	TRBV20-1	NA	TRBJ2-7	CSADDPSYEQYF	TGCAGTGCTGATGACCCCTCCTACGAGCAGTACTTC
16	few	TRBV20-1	TRBD2	TRBJ2-7	CSARGPGLAGVYEQYF	TGCAGTGCTAGGGGACCGGGACTAGCGGGGGTATACGAGCAGTACTTC
17	few	TRBV24-1	TRBD2	TRBJ2-3	CATSQPSGTSGTDTQYF	TGTGCCACCAGTCAACCTAGCGGGACTAGCGGAACAGATACGCAGTATTTT
14	once	TRBV28	NA	TRBJ2-2	CASSHRGGTGELFF	TGTGCCAGCAGCCACAGGGGAGGCACCGGGGAGCTGTTTTTT
14	NA	TRBV12-3/TRBV12-4	TRBD1	TRBJ2-5	CASSMTGGPETQYF	TGTGCCAGCAGTATGACAGGGGGTCCAGAGACCCAGTACTTC
14	NA	TRBV6-5	NA	TRBJ1-1	CASSQHGGGNEAFF	TGTGCCAGCAGTCAACACGGGGGGGGGAATGAAGCTTTCTTT
20	few	TRBV6-6	TRBD2	TRBJ2-7	CASSSRPGTSGTPVAYEQYF	TGTGCCAGCAGCTCTCGGCCCGGGACTAGCGGGACCCCGGTAGCCTACGAGCAGTACTTC
15	NA	TRBV7-3	NA	TRBJ2-1	CASSLTSDSLNEQFF	TGTGCCAGCAGCTTAACATCGGACTCCCTTAATGAGCAGTTCTTC
15	NA	TRBV6-5	NA	TRBJ2-5	CASSYSGQIGQTQYF	TGTGCCAGCAGTTACTCGGGACAAATCGGGCAGACCCAGTACTTC
13	NA	TRBV6-5	TRBD1	TRBJ2-3	CASAGTETDTQYF	TGTGCCAGCGCCGGGACAGAGACAGATACGCAGTATTTT
14	many	TRBV4-1	NA	TRBJ2-3	CASSPADSTDTQYF	TGCGCCAGCAGCCCAGCCGACAGCACAGATACGCAGTATTTT
21	few	TRBV7-2	TRBD2	TRBJ2-1	CASSLSGSSGRFKSSYNEQFF	TGTGCCAGCAGCTTATCCGGGAGTAGCGGGAGGTTTAAAAGCTCCTACAATGAGCAGTTCTTC
17	NA	TRBV5-6	TRBD2	TRBJ2-3	CASSSGGPSGYTDTQYF	TGTGCCAGCAGCTCGGGGGGGCCTAGCGGATACACAGATACGCAGTATTTT
17	NA	TRBV5-1	TRBD2	TRBJ2-2	CASSRMGGRAWSGELFF	TGCGCCAGCAGCCGAATGGGCGGGAGGGCCTGGTCCGGGGAGCTGTTTTTT
15	NA	TRBV12-3/TRBV12-4	TRBD2	TRBJ2-7	CASRPGGLAAYEQYF	TGTGCCAGCAGGCCGGGGGGACTAGCGGCCTACGAGCAGTACTTC
15	many	TRBV7-2	NA	TRBJ2-1	CASSLAAGVVDEQFF	TGTGCCAGCAGCTTAGCAGCCGGGGTCGTCGATGAGCAGTTCTTC